This T cell receptor beta chain was retrieved from a study of control samples from healthy donors and cancer patients. In germline, CDR1 is LGHDT, CDR2 YNNKEL (reference sequence). V gave up 5 bases and J gave up 5 bases, with 15 bases separating them. The CDR3 is made up of 15 amino acids. Profiled with immunoSEQ multiplex PCR; TCRdb holds only in-frame clones, not every one. Of roughly 120,000 clones in the sample, approximately 90% were seen once. This chain connects TRBV3-1 (or the pseudogene TRBV3-2) to TRBJ2-2; D perhaps matches TRBD1 (7 bases). The TCR was taken from a woman under 30 in good health. Material: blood. The CDR3 is CASSRNRGGTGELFF. CDR3 nucleotide sequence: TGTGCCAGCAGCAGAAACAGGGGAGGAACCGGGGAGCTGTTTTTT.